This TCR beta chain stems from a study of blood T cell repertoires in COVID-19. Enrolment of Seattle patients took place during active infection, and they were followed longitudinally. Original methodology: Amplification of reference gene primers provided the estimated nucleated cell counts. Clones were read by immunoSEQ multiplex PCR, and TCRdb kept only the in-frame ones, dropping some. D and trimming come from the DNA, and the V and J calls and clone size come from that table. The sample lists a few hundred thousand clones; around 90% were seen once. The V gene lost 4 bases and the J gene lost 0 bases, with 12 bases spanning the gap. The CDR3 is made up of 15 amino acids. Germline-derived CDR1 and CDR2 are SGHRS and YFSETQ.

The chain has TRBV5-1 and TRBJ2-3; a possible D gene is TRBD1 (6 bases). Sequencing was performed on peripheral blood. This clonotype originated in a woman between 45 and 60 years old with COVID-19, enrolled during active disease. In DNA, the CDR3 is TGCGCCAGCAGCCGGGACAAGGGTAGCACAGATACGCAGTATTTT. This encodes CASSRDKGSTDTQYF.